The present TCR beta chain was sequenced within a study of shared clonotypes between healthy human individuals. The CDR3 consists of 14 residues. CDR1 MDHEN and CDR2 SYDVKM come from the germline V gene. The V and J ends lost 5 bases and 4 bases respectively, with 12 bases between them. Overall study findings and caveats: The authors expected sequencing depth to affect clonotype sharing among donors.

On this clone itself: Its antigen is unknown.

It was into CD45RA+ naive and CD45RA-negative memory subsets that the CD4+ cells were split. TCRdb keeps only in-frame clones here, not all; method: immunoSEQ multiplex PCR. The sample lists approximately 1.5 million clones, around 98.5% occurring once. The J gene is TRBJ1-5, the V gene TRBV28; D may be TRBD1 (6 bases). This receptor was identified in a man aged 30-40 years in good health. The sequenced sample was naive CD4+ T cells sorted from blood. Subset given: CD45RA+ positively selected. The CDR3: CASSLRGENQPQHF. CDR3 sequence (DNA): TGTGCCAGCAGTCTCAGGGGAGAGAATCAGCCCCAGCATTTT.